These T cell receptor beta chains were read from a single sample in a study of cytomegalovirus exposure and HLA in healthy donors. The repertoire was sequenced with immunoSEQ multiplex PCR; TCRdb's copy has only in-frame clones and lacks some. The top ten clones hold approximately 30% of a sample with roughly 150,000 clones, almost 85% of them seen once. Specimen: PBMCs. These TCRs come from a man between 25 and 39 years old in good health and CMV-seropositive. The conserved cysteine and the conserved F or W are not part of the CDR3 here. D genes are given only for firm matches.

TRBV7-2	.	TRBJ1-1	ASSLAGSLEAF
TRBV7-3	TRBD2	TRBJ2-1	ASSLGLVSYNEQF
TRBV6-4	TRBD2	TRBJ2-3	ASSKTSASTDTQY
TRBV7-2	.	TRBJ2-3	ASSSSAGLGTDTQY
TRBV4-1	.	TRBJ2-5	ASSQDQGQETQY
TRBV5-1	TRBD2	TRBJ2-7	ASSLYGGSPYEQY
TRBV6-6	.	TRBJ2-7	ASSYSQGTYEQY
TRBV7-2	.	TRBJ2-2	ASSARGAPNTGELF
TRBV28	TRBD2	TRBJ2-5	ASSLRWGRAVGETQY
TRBV6-1	TRBD1	TRBJ2-7	ASSARQGTYEQY
TRBV7-9	.	TRBJ1-1	ASSLASQALHTEAF
TRBV6-5	.	TRBJ1-2	ASRQTNYGYT
TRBV4-2	.	TRBJ1-5	ASSQDLEGLQPQH
TRBV7-2	.	TRBJ1-5	ASSLGYRRSNQPQH
TRBV25-1	.	TRBJ2-5	ASQPWGLRETQY
TRBV5-1	TRBD1	TRBJ1-2	ASSLTGQGLNYGYT
TRBV13	.	TRBJ2-3	ASSYKGPGKSTDTQY
TRBV6-6	.	TRBJ1-2	ASSDRGYGYT
TRBV29-1	.	TRBJ2-1	SVTGNYNEQF
TRBV7-9	.	TRBJ1-1	ASGGGGPLNTEAF
TRBV5-8	TRBD1	TRBJ2-7	ASRKGQGLTYEQY
TRBV11-2	TRBD1	TRBJ1-6	ASSFAGTGGSPLH
TRBV10-3	TRBD1	TRBJ1-2	AITKGTGGSGMGGYT
TRBV9	.	TRBJ2-3	ASSVEASTDTQY
TRBV7-2	.	TRBJ1-2	ASSSQGFDGYT
TRBV2	.	TRBJ1-2	ASAPGVLANYGYT
TRBV6-1	TRBD1	TRBJ1-1	ASSESGTASAEAF
TRBV20-1	.	TRBJ1-2	SAPDYGYT
TRBV28	.	TRBJ1-2	ASLDSNNYGYT
TRBV9	.	TRBJ2-3	ASSYRDSGRADTQY
TRBV5-4	TRBD1	TRBJ1-2	ASSPKGDRGYGGYT
TRBV21-1	.	TRBJ2-2	ASSKDPEDTGELF
TRBV7-2	.	TRBJ2-1	ASSFPGVNEQF
TRBV5-4	.	TRBJ1-2	ASRGEVGMDYGYT
TRBV7-9	.	TRBJ2-7	ASSLRSGEPPDYEQY
TRBV29-1	TRBD2	TRBJ2-1	SVRWERGGGEQF
TRBV6-5	TRBD2	TRBJ2-7	ASWSKRESPPY